The clone carrying this T cell receptor (beta chain) has more than one count but fewer than ten. This CDR3 contains 13 residues. With 5 bases clipped from V and 4 bases from J, the junction kept 3 bases outside the gene matches. Germline CDR1 and CDR2: ENHRY and SYGVKD. This specimen belongs to a study of cytomegalovirus exposure and HLA in healthy donors. Both 60 Vbeta primers and 13 Jbeta primers went into the PCR. Generated by immunoSEQ multiplex PCR, the TCRdb table keeps only in-frame clones and is missing some. The data show about 150,000 clones, more than 60% seen once. This sequence originates from a male donor in good health and CMV-seronegative. The sequenced sample consisted of PBMCs. The gene calls are TRBV10-3 and TRBJ2-5; 8 bases line up with TRBD2. CDR3 nucleotides: TGTGCCATCAGTTCGGGGGGGCGAGAGACCCAGTACTTC. Amino acid sequence: CAISSGGRETQYF.